What follows is one TCR beta chain and its context. This clonotype turned up a few times. It lacks a known antigen. Per-base qualities were not stored, and no clone one base away is much larger. The instrument was an Illumina HiSeq 2500. Quantitative 5'-RACE with molecular barcodes was the method used to prepare the TCR beta libraries. The paper's processing steps were these. A new computational method based on a probabilistic model of VDJ rearrangement was used to identify disease-linked TCR variants. TCRdb reworked the public reads: Q25 trimming with fastp, MiXCR clone assembly, productive beta chains retained. Every distinct CDR3 protein forms one entry, paired with its most common genes and DNA. The V and J calls, along with clone size, are taken from TCRdb and not from the paper's own processing. This sample lists under 850,000 distinct CDR3 sequences; around 20% were detected once. Clones ranked in the top ten supply under 20% of the sample.

The sample belongs to a study of CD8 T cells in ankylosing spondylitis (dated by TCRdb to about 2017). Looking at the study overall: To find TCR variants linked to disease, the study profiled T cell receptor beta repertoires in ankylosing spondylitis patients and healthy donors. The whole study cohort included 108 healthy donors and about two dozen ankylosing spondylitis patients. Peripheral blood samples were taken, and synovial fluid was additionally collected from ankylosing spondylitis patients.

V gives up 4 bases and J gives up 3 bases, and the segment between their germline ends measures 17 bases. The CDR3, from cysteine to phenylalanine, totals 15 residues. The CDR3 DNA has 45 bases and is translated from base 1. CDR1 SGHRS and CDR2 YFSETQ were looked up in the germline V gene. Study-wide conclusions, independent of this receptor: Significant enrichment of the disease-linked clones was reported in matched synovial fluid samples from ankylosing spondylitis patients. In peripheral blood, the disease-linked clones were found at relatively low frequencies and had a CD8+ phenotype. A TCR beta motif of several highly homologous amino acid variants appeared characteristic of blood from ankylosing spondylitis patients. Some motif variants had previously been reported in the synovial fluid and blood of reactive arthritis patients, which suggests shared mechanisms of disease initiation.

The V and J segments used are TRBV5-1 and TRBJ2-7, and possibly TRBD1, on 6 matching bases. Sequenced: blood, either unsorted or a sorted T cell fraction (not recorded which). The origin of this receptor is a male donor with ankylosing spondylitis. The CDR3 is CASSPLRDTFYEQYF. The bases read TGCGCCAGCAGCCCCCTCCGGGACACGTTCTACGAGCAGTACTTC.